This T cell receptor (beta chain) was recorded in a study of control samples from healthy donors and cancer patients. This CDR3 spans 15 amino acids. Trimming cost V 4 bases and J 0 bases, with 10 bases left between them. CDR1 and CDR2 from the germline V gene are SGHNT and YENEEA. Data came from immunoSEQ multiplex PCR; TCRdb stores just in-frame clones and leaves some out. Of some 120,000 clones listed, approximately 90% are singletons. The material sequenced was blood. This receptor was identified in a man younger than 35 in good health. This rearrangement joins TRBV11-3 to TRBJ2-1; unclear D gene. This CDR3 reads CASSSGRSSYNEQFF. In DNA, the CDR3 is TGTGCCAGCAGCTCTGGACGGAGCTCCTACAATGAGCAGTTCTTC.